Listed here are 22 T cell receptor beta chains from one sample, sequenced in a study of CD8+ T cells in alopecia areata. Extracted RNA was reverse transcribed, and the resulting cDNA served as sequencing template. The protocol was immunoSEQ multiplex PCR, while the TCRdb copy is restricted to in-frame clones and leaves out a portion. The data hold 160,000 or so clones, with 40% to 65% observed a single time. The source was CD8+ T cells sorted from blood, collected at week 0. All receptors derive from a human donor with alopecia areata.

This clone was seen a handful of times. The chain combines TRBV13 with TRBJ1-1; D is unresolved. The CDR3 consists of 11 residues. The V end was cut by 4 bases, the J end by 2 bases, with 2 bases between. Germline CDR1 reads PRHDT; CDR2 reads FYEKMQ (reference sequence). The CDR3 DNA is TGTGCCAGCAGCTCCAACACTGAAGCTTTCTTT. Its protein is CASSSNTEAFF.

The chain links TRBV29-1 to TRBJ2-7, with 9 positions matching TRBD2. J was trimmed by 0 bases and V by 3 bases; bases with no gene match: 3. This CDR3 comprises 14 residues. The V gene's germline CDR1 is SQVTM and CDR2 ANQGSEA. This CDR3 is CSVEERGASYEQYF. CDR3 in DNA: TGCAGCGTTGAGGAGCGGGGGGCCTCCTACGAGCAGTACTTC.

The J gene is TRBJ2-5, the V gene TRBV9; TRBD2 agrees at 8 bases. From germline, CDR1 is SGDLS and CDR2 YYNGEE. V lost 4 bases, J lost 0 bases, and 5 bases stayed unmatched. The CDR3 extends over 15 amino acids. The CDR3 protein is CASSPGGGDQETQYF. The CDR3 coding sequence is TGTGCCAGCAGCCCGGGAGGGGGGGACCAAGAGACCCAGTACTTC.

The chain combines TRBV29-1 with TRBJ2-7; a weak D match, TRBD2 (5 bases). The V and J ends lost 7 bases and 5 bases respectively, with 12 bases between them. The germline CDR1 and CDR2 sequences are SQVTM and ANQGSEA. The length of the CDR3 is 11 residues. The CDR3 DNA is TGCAGCGGATTTGGAGGCCACGAGCAGTACTTC. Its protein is CSGFGGHEQYF.

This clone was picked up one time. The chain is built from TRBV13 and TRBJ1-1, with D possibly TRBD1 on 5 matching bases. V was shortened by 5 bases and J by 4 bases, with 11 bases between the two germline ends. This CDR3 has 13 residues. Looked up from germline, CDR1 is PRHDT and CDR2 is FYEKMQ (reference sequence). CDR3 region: CASSRGSGTEAFF. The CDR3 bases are TGTGCCAGCAGCCGGGGGTCGGGCACTGAAGCTTTCTTT.

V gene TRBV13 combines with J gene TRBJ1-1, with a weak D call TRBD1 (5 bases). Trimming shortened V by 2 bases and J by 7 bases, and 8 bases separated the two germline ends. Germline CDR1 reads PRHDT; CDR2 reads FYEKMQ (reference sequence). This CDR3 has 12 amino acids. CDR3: CASSLTGVEAFF. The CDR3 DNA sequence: TGTGCCAGCAGCTTAACGGGGGTTGAAGCTTTCTTT.

The chain's CDR3 is CASSYSPGGEAFF. The CDR3 nucleotides read TGTGCCAGCAGTTACAGTCCAGGGGGTGAAGCTTTCTTT. This chain links TRBV6-5 with TRBJ1-1; 7 bases fit TRBD1. Germline V gene sequence: CDR1 MNHEY, CDR2 SVGAGI. There are 13 residues in the CDR3. The V gene end was trimmed by 2 bases and the J gene end by 7 bases; junction bases not matched to a gene: 4.

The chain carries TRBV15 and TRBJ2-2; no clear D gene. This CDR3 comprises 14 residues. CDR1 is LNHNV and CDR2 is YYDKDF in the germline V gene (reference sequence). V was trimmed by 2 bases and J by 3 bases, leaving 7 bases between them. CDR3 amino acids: CATSRYRDTGELFF. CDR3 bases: TGTGCCACCAGCAGATATAGGGACACCGGGGAGCTGTTTTTT.

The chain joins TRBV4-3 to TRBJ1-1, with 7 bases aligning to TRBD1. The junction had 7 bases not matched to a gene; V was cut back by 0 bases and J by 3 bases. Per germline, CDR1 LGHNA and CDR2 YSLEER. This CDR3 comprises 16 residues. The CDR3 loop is CASSQEAGRGDTEAFF. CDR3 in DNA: TGCGCCAGCAGCCAAGAAGCGGGCAGGGGGGACACTGAAGCTTTCTTT.

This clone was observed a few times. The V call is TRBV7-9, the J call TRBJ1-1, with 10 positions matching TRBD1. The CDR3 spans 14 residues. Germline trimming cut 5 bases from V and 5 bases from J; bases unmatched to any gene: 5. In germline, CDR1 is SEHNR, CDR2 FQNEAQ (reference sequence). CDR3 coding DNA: TGTGCCAGCAGCCCGGGACAGGGGATGACTGAAGCTTTCTTT. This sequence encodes CASSPGQGMTEAFF.

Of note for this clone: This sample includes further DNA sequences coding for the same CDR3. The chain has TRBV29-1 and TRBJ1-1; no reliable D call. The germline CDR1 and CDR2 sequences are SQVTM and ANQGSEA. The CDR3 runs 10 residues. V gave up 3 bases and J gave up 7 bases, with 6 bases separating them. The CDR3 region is CSVDKNEAFF. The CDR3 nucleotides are TGCAGCGTTGACAAAAATGAAGCTTTCTTT.

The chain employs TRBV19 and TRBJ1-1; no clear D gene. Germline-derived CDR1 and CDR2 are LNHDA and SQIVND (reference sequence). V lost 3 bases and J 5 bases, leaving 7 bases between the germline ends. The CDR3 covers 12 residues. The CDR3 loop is CASSILGTEAFF. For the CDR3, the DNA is TGTGCCAGTAGTATCCTAGGGACTGAAGCTTTCTTT.

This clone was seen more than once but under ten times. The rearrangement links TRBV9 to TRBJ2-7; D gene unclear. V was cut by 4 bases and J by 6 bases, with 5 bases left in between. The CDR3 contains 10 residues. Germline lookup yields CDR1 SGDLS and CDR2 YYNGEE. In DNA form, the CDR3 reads TGTGCCAGCAGCCCCGGCGAGCAGTACTTC. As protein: CASSPGEQYF.

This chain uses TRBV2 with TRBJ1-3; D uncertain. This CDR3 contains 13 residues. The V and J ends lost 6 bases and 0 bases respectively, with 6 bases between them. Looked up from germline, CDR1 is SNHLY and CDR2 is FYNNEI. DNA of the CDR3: TGTGCCAGCAGGTCGGGCTCTGGAAACACCATATATTTT. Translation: CASRSGSGNTIYF.

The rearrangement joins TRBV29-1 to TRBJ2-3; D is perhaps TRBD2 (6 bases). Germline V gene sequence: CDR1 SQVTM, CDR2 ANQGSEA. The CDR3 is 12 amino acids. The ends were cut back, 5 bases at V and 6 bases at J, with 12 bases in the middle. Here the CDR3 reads CSVIGEADTQYF. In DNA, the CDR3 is TGCAGCGTTATCGGGGAGGCGGATACGCAGTATTTT.

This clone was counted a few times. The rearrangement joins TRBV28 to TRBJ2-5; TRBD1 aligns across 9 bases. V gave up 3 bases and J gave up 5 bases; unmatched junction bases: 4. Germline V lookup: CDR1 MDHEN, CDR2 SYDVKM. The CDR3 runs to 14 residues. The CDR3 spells CASSFTGGGETQYF. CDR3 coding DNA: TGTGCCAGCAGTTTCACAGGGGGCGGGGAGACCCAGTACTTC. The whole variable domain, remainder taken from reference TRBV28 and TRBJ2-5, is DVKVTQSSRYLVKRTGEKVFLECVQDMDHENMFWYRQDPGLGLRLIYFSYDVKMKEKGDIPEGYSVSREKKERFSLILESASTNQTSMYLCASSFTGGGETQYFGPGTRLLVL.

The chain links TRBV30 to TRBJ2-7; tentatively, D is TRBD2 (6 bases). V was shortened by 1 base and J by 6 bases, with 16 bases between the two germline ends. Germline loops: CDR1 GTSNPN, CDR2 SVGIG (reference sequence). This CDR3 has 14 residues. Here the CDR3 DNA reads TGTGCCTGGAGTGCGGGACTCGGAAGTACCGAGCAGTACTTC. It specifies CAWSAGLGSTEQYF. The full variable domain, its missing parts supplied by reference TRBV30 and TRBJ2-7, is SQTIHQWPATLVQPVGSPLSLECTVEGTSNPNLYWYRQAAGRGLQLLFYSVGIGQISSEVPQNLSASRPQDRQFILSSKKLLLSDSGFYLCAWSAGLGSTEQYFGPGTRLTVT.

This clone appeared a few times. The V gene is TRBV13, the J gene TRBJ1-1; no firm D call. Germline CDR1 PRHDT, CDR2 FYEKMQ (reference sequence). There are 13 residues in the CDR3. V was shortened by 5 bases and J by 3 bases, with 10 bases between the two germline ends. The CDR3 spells CASSTLEDTEAFF. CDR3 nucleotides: TGTGCCAGCAGCACACTGGAGGACACTGAAGCTTTCTTT.

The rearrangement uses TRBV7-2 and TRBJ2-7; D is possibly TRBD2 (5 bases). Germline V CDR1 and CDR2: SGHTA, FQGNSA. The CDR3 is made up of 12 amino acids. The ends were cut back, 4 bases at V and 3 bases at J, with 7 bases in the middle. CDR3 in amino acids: CASSSDYYEQYF. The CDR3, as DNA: TGTGCCAGCAGCTCAGACTACTACGAGCAGTACTTC.

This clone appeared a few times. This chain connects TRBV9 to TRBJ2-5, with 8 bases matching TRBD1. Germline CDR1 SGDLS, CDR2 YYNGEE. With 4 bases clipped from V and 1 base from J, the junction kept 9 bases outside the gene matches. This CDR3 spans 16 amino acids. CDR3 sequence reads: CASSPRQGPLQETQYF. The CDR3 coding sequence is TGTGCCAGCAGCCCGCGACAGGGGCCTCTCCAAGAGACCCAGTACTTC. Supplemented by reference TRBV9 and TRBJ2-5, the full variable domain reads DSGVTQTPKHLITATGQRVTLRCSPRSGDLSVYWYQQSLDQGLQFLIQYYNGEERAKGNILERFSAQQFPDLHSELNLSSLELGDSALYFCASSPRQGPLQETQYFGPGTRLLVL.

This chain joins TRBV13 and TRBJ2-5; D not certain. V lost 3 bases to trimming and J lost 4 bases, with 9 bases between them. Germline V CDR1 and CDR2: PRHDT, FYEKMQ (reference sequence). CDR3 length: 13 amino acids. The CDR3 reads CASSFGKVETQYF. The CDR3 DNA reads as TGTGCCAGCAGCTTTGGGAAGGTAGAGACCCAGTACTTC.

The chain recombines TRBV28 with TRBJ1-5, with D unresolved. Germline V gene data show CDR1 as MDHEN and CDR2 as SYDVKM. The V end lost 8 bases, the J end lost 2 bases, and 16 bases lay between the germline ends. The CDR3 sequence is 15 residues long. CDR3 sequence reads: CASCRKSGGNQPQHF. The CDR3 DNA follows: TGTGCCAGCTGTAGGAAATCTGGCGGCAATCAGCCCCAGCATTTT.